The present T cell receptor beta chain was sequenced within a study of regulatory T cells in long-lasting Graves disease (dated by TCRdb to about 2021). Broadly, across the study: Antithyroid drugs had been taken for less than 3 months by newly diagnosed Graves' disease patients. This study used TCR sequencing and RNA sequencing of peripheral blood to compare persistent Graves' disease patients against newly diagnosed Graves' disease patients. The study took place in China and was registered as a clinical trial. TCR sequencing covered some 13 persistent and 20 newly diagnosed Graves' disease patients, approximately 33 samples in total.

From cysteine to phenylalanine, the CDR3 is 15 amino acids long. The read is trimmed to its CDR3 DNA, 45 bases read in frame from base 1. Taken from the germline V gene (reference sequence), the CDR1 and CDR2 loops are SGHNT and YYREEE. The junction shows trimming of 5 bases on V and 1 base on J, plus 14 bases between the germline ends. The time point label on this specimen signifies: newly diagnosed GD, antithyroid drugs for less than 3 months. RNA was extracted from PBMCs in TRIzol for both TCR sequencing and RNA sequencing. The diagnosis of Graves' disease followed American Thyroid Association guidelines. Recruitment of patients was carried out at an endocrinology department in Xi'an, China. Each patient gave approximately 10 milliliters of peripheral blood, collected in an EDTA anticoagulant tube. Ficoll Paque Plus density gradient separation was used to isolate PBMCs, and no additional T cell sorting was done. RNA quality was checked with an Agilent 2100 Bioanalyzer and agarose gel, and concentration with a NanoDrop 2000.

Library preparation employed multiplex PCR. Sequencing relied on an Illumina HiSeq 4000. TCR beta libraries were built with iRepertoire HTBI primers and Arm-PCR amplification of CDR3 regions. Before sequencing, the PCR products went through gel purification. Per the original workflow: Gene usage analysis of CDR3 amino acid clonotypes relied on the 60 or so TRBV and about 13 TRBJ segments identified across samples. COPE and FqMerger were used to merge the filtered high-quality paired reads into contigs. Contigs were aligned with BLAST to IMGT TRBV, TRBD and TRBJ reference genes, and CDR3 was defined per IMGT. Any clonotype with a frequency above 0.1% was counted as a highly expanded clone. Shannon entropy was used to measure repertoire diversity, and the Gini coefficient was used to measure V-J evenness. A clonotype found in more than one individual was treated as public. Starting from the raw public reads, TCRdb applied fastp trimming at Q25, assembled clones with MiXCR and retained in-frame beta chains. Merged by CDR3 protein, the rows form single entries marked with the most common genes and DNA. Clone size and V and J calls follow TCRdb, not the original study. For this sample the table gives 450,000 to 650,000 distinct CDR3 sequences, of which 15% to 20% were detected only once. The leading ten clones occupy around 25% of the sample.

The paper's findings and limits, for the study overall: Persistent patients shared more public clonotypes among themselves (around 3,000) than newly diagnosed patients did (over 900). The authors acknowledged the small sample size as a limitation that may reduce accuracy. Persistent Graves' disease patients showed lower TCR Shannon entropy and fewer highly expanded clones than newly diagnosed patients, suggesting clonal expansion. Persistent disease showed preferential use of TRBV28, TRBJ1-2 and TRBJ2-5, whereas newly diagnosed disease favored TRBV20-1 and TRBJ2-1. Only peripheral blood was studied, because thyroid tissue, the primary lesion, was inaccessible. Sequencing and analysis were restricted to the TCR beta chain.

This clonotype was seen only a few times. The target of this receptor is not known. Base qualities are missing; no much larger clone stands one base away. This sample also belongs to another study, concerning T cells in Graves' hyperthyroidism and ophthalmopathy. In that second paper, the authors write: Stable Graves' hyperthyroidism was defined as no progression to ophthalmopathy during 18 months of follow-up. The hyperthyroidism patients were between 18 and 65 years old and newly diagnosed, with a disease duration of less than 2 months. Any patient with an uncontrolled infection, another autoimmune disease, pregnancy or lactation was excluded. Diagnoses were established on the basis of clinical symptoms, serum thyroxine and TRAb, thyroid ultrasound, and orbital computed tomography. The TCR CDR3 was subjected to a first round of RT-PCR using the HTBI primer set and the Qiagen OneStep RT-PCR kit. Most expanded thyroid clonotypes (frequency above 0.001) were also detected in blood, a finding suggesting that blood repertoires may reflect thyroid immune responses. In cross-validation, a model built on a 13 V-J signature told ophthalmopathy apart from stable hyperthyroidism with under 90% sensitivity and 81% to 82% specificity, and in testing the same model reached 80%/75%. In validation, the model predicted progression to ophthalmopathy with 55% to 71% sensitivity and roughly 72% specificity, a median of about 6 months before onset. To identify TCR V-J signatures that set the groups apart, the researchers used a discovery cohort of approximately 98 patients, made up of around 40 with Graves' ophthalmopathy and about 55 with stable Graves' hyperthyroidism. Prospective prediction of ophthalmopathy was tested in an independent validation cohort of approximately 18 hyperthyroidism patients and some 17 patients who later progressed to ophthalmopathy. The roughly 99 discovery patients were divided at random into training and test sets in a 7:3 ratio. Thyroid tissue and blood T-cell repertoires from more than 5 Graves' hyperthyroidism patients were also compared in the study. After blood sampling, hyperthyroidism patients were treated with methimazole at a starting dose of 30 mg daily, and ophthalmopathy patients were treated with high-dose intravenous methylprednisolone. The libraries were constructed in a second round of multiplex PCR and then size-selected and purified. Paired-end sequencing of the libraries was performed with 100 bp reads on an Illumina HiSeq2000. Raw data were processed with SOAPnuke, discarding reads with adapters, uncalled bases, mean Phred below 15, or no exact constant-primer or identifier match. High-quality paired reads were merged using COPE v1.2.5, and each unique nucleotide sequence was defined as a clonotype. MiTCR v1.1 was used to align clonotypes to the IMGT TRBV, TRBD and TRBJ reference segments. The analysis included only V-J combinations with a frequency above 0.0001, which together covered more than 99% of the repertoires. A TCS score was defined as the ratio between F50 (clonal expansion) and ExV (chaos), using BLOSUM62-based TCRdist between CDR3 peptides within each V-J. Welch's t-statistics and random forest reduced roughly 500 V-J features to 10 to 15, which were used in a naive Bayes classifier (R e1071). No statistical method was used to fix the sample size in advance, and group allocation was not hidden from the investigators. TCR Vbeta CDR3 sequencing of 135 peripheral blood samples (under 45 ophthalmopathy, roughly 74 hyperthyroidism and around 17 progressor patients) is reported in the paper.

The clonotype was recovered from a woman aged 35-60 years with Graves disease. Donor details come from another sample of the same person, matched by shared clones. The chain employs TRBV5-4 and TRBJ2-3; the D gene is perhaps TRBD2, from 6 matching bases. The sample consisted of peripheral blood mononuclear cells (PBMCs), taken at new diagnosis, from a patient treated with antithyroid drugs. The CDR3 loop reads CASSLDPGGTDTQYF. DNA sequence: TGTGCCAGCAGTTTAGACCCGGGAGGCACAGATACGCAGTATTTT. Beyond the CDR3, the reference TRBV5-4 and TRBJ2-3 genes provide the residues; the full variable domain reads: ETGVTQSPTHLIKTRGQQVTLRCSSQSGHNTVSWYQQALGQGPQFIFQYYREEENGRGNFPPRFSGLQFPNYSSELNVNALELDDSALYLCASSLDPGGTDTQYFGPGTRLTVL.